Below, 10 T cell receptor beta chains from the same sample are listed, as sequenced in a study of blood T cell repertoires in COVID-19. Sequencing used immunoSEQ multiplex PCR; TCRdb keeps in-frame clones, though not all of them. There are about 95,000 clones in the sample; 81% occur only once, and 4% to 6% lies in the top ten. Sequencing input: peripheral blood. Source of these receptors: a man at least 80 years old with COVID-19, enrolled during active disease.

The DNA for the CDR3 is TGCGCCAGCAGCCGGGGACAGTTGATAGCCCAGCATTTT. It codes for CASSRGQLIAQHF. This chain uses TRBV10-2 with TRBJ1-5; 7 nucleotides align to TRBD1. In germline, CDR1 is WSHSY, CDR2 SAAADI. Trimming took 6 bases from V and 11 from J; bases not matched to a gene: 10. This CDR3 has 13 amino acids.

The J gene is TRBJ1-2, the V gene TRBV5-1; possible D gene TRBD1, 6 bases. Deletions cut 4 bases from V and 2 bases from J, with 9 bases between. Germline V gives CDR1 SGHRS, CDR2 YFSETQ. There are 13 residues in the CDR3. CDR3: CASSLDRNYGYTF. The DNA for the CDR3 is TGCGCCAGCAGCCTCGACAGGAACTATGGCTACACCTTC.

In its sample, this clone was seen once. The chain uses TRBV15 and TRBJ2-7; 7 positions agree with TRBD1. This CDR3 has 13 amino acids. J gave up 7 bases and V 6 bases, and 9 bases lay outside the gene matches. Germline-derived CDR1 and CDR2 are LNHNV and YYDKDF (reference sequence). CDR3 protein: CATSNDRVGEQYF. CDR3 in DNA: TGTGCCACCAGTAATGACAGGGTCGGAGAGCAGTACTTC.

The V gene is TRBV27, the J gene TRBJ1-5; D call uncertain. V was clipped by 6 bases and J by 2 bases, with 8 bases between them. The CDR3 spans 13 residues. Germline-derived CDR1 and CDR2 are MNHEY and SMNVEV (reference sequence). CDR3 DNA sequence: TGTGCCAGCAGCTCGGTTGGCAATCAGCCCCAGCATTTT. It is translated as CASSSVGNQPQHF.

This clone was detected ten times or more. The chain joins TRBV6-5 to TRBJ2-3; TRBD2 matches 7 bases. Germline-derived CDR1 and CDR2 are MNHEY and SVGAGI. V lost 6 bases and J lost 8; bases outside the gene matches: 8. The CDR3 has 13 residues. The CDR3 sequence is CASSRVSSGTQYF. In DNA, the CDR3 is TGTGCCAGCAGCCGCGTTTCTAGCGGTACGCAGTATTTT.

The CDR3: CASSLEQGVRELFF. In nucleotides, the CDR3 is TGTGCCAGCAGCTTGGAACAGGGCGTACGGGAGCTGTTTTTT. The chain uses TRBV5-4 and TRBJ2-2; tentative D call: TRBD1 (6 bases). CDR3 length: 14 residues. The V and J ends lost 0 bases and 9 bases respectively, with 12 bases between them. Germline loops: CDR1 SGHNT, CDR2 YYREEE (reference sequence).

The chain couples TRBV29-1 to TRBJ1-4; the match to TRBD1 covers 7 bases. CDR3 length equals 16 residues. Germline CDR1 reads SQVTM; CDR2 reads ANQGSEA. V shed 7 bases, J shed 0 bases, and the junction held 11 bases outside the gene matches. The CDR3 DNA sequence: TGCAGCGCATCGACAGGGTTTATCGCAACTAATGAAAAACTGTTTTTT. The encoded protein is CSASTGFIATNEKLFF.

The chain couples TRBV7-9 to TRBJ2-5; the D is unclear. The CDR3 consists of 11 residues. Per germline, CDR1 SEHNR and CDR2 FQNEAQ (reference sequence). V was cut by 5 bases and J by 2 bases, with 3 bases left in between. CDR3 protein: CASSPQETQYF. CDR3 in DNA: TGTGCCAGCAGCCCTCAAGAGACCCAGTACTTC.

The CDR3 is CASSKDGQENQPQHF. The CDR3 DNA reads TGTGCCAGCAGCAAAGACGGACAGGAGAATCAGCCCCAGCATTTT. This chain joins TRBV21-1 and TRBJ1-5; the table gives TRBD1 as D, unverified against the DNA. TRBV21-1 is classified as a pseudogene. The CDR3 consists of 15 residues.

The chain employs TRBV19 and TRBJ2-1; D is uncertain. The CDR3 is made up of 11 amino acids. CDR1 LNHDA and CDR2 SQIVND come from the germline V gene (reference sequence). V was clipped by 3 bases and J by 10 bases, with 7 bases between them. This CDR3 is CASSIRSEQFF. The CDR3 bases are TGTGCCAGTAGTATCAGGTCAGAGCAGTTCTTC.